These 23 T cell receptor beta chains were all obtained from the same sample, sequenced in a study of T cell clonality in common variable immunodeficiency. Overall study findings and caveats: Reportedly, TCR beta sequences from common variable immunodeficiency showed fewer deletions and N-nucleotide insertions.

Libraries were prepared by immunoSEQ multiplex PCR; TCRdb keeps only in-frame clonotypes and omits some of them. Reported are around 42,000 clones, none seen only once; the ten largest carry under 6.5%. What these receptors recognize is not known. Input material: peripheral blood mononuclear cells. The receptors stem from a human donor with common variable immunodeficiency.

CDR3 DNA (partial): TGCGCCAGCAGCCTTGGACTAGCGGGGGGGCTCAATGAG. Translation gives CASSLGLAGGLNE. The CDR3 reads in full as CASSLGLAGGLNEQFF. J is TRBJ2-1 and V is TRBV5-1, with 15 bases matching TRBD2. The read falls 3 residues short of the CDR3 end, and the missing part is taken from the germline J gene. The CDR3 sequence is 16 residues long. Germline CDR1 SGHRS, CDR2 YFSETQ. V lost 4 bases, J lost 6 bases, and 5 bases stayed unmatched.

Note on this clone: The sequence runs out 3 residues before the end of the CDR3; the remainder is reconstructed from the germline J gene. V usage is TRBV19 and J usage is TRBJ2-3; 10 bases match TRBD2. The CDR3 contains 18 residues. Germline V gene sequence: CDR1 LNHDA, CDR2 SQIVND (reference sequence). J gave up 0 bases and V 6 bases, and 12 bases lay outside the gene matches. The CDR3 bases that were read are TGTGCCAGTAGCCTCCGCCTCTTACTAGCGGGGAGCACAGATACG. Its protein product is CASSLRLLLAGSTDT. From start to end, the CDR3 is CASSLRLLLAGSTDTQYF.

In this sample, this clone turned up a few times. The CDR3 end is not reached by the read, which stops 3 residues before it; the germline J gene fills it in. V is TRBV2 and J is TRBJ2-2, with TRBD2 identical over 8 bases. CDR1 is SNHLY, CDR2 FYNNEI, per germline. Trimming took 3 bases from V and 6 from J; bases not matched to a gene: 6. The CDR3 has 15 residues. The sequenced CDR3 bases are TGTGCCAGCAGTGATCGGGCGGGGGGTCCCGGGGAG. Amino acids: CASSDRAGGPGE. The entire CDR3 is CASSDRAGGPGELFF.

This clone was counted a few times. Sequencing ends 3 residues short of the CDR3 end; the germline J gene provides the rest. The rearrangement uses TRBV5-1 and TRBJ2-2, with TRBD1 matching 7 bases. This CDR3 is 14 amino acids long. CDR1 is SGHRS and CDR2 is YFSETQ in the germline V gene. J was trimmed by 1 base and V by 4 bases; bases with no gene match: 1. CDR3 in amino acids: CASSRDRNTGELFF. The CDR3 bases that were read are TGCGCCAGCAGCCGGGACAGGAACACCGGGGAG.

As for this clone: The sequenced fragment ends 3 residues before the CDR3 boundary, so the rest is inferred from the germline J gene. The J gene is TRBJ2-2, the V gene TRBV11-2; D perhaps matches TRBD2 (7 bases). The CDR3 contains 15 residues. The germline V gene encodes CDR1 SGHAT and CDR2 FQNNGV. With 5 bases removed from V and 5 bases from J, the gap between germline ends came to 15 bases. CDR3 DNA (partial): TGTGCCAGCAGCCGAGGACTAGGGGGAACCGGGGAG. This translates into CASSRGLGGTGE. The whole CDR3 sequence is CASSRGLGGTGELFF.

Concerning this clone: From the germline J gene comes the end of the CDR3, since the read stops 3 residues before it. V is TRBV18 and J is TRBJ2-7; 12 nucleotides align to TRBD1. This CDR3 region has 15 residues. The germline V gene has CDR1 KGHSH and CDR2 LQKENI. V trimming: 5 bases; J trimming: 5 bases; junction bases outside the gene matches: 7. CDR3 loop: CASSAGQGALDEQYF. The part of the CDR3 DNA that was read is TGTGCCAGCTCAGCGGGACAGGGGGCTCTGGACGAG.

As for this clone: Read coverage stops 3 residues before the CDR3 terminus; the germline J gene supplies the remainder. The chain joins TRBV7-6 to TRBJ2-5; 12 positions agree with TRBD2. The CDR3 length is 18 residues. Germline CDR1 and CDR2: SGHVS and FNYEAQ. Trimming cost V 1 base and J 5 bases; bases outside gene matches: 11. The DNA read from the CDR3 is TGTGCCAGCAGCTTAGGAGGCTCTAGCGGGGGGGCCAGTGAGACC. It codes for CASSLGGSSGGASET. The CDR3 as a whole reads CASSLGGSSGGASETQYF.

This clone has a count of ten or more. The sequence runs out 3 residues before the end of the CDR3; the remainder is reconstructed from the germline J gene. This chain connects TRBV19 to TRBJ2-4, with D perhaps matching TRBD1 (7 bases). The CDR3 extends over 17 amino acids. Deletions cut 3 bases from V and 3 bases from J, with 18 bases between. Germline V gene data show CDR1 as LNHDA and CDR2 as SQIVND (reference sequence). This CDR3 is CASSIGGTQGGKNIQYF. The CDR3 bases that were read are TGTGCCAGTAGTATCGGCGGGACGCAGGGGGGCAAAAACATT.

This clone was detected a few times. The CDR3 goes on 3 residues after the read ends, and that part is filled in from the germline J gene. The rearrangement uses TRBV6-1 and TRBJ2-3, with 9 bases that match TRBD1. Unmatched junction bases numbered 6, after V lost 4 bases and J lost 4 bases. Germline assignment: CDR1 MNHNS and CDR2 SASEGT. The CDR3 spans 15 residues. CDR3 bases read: TGTGCCAGCAGTGCCGGACAGGGGCCCGCAGATACG. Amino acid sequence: CASSAGQGPADT. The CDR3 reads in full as CASSAGQGPADTQYF.

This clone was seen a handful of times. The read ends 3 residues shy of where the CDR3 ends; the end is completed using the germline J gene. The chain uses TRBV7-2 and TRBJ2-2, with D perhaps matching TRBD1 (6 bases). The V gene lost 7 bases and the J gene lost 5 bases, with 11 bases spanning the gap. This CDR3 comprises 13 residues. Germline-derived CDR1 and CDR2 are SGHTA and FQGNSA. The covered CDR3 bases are TGTGCCAGCACCTTCGACAGGACCGGGGAG. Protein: CASTFDRTGE. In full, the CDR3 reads CASTFDRTGELFF.

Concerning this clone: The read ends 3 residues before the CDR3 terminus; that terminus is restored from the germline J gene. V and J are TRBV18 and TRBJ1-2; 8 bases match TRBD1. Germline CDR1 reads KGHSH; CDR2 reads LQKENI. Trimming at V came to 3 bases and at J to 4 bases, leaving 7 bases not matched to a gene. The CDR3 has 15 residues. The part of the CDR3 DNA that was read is TGTGCCAGCTCACCTCGGGGACAGGCAATCTATGGC. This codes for CASSPRGQAIYG. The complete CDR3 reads CASSPRGQAIYGYTF.

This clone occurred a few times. Incomplete CDR3 DNA: TGTGCCAGCAGAGGGGGCGCCGGTGAA. Protein product: CASRGGAGE. The whole CDR3 reads CASRGGAGEAFF. V is TRBV7-2 and J is TRBJ1-1, with 7 bases fitting TRBD1. The read ends 3 residues early relative to the CDR3; the germline J gene fills the gap. With V trimmed by 6 bases and J by 7 bases, 5 bases remained unmatched. CDR1 is SGHTA, CDR2 FQGNSA, per germline. The CDR3 extends over 12 amino acids. Full variable domain (outside the CDR3, taken from reference TRBV7-2 and TRBJ1-1): GAGVSQSPSNKVTEKGKDVELRCDPISGHTALYWYRQSLGQGLEFLIYFQGNSAPDKSGLPSDRFSAERTGGSVSTLTIQRTQQEDSAVYLCASRGGAGEAFFGQGTRLTVV.

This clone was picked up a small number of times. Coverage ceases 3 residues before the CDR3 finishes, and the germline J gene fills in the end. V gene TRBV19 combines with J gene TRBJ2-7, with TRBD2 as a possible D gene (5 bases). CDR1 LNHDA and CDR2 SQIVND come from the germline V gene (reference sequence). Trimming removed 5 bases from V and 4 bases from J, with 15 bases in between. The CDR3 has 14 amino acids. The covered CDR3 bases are TGTGCCAGTAGTTCTCCGGGGTCTCTTTACGAG. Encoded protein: CASSSPGSLYE. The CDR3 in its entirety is CASSSPGSLYEQYF.

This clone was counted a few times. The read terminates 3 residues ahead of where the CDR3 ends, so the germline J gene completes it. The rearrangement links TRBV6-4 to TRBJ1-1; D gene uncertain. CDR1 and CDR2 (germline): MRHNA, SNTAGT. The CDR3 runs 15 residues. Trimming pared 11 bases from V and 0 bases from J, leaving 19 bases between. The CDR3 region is CAATALVPMNTEAFF. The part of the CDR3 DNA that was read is TGTGCCGCCACAGCCCTGGTACCCATGAACACTGAA.

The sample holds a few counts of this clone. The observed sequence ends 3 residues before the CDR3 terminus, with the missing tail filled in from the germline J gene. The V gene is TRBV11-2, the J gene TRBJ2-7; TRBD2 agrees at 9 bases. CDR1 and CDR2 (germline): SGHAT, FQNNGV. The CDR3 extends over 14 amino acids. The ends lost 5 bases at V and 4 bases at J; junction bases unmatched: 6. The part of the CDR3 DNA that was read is TGTGCCAGCAGCATTAGCGGGAGTGCGTACGAG. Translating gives CASSISGSAYE. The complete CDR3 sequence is CASSISGSAYEQYF.

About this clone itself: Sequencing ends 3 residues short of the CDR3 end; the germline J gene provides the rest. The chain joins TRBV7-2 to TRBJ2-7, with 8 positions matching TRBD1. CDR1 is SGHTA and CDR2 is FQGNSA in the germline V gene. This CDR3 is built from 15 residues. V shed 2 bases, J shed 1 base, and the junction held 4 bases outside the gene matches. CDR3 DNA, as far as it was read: TGTGCCAGCAGCTTATCGACAGGGGATTCCTACGAG. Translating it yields CASSLSTGDSYE. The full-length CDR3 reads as CASSLSTGDSYEQYF.

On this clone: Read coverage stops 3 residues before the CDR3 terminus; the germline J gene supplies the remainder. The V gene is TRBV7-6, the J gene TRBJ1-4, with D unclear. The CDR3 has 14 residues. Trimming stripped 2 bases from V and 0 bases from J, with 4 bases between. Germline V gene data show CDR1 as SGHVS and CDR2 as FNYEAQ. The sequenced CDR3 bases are TGTGCCAGCAGCTTACAATCAACTAATGAAAAA. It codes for CASSLQSTNEK. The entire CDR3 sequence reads CASSLQSTNEKLFF.

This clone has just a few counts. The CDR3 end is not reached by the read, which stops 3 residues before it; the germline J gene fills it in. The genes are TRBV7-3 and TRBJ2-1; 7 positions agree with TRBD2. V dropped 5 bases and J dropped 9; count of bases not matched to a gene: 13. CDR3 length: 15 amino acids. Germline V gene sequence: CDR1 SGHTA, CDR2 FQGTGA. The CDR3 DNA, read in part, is TGTGCCAGCAGCCCCCCGGGACTACCCTTGGGTGAG. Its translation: CASSPPGLPLGE. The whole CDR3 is CASSPPGLPLGEQFF.

The CDR3 sequence: CASSTFGGQLRGYGYTF. The DNA read from the CDR3 is TGTGCCAGTAGTACATTTGGTGGACAGCTTAGGGGCTATGGC. The chain is built from TRBV19 and TRBJ1-2, with a weak D call TRBD1 (6 bases). Sequencing ends 3 residues short of the CDR3 end; the germline J gene provides the rest. The germline V and J ends were trimmed by 4 bases and 4 bases, with 22 bases remaining between them. The CDR3 has 17 residues. Germline values: CDR1 LNHDA, CDR2 SQIVND (reference sequence).

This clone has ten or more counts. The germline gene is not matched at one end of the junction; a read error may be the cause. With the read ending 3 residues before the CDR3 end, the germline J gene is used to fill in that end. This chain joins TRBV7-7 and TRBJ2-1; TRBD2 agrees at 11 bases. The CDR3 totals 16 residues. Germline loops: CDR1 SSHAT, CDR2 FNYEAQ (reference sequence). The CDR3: CASSQGTSGFYNEQFF. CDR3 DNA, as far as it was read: TGTGCTAGCAGCCAGGGGACTAGCGGATTCTACAATGAG.

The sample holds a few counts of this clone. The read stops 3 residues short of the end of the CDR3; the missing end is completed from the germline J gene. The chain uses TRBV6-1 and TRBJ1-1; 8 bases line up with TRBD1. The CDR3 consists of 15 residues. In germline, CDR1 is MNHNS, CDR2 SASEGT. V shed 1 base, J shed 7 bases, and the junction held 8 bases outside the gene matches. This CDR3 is CASSEEDRDSGEAFF. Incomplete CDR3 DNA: TGTGCCAGCAGTGAAGAGGACAGGGACAGCGGTGAA.

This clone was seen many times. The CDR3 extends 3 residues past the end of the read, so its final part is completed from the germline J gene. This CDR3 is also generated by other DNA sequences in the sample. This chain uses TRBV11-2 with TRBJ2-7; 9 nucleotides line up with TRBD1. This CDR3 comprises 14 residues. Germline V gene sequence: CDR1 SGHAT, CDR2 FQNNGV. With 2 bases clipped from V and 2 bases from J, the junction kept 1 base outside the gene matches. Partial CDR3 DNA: TGTGCCAGCAGCTTAAGGGACAGGGCCTACGAG. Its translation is CASSLRDRAYE. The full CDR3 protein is CASSLRDRAYEQYF.

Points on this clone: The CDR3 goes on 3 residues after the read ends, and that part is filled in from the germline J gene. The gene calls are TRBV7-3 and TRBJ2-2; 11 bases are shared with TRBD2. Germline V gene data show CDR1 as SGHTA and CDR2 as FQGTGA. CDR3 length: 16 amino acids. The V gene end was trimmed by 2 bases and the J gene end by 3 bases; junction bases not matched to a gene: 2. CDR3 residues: CASSLGTSGYTGELFF. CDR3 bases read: TGTGCCAGCAGCTTAGGGACTAGCGGATACACCGGGGAG.